This entry lists 29 T cell receptor beta chains sequenced from one sample in a study of cytotoxic CD8 clonotypes in ibrutinib-treated CLL (dated by TCRdb to about 2021). The time point label here, explained by the study, means: more than 10 months on ibrutinib. Receptors were amplified or captured by the immunoSEQ multiplex PCR assay. Imported from immuneACCESS, the table was reduced by TCRdb to in-frame sequences with V and J called. These copies leave out some clones; in studies compared against another copy, an unresolved V gene accounts for under half, and the cause of the remainder is not known. The sample table lists some 98,000 clones, around 73% of them with a count of one. The leading ten clones occupy 25% to 40% of the sample. The sample in question was PBMCs, obtained after 12 months of ibrutinib treatment. The origin of the receptors is a human donor with chronic lymphocytic leukemia.

The gene calls are TRBV29-1 and TRBJ1-2, with D unclear. Trimming cost V 7 bases and J 3 bases, with 15 bases left between them. Per the germline V gene, CDR1 is SQVTM and CDR2 is ANQGSEA. This CDR3 contains 13 residues. CDR3 loop: CSGRPVGHYGYTF. CDR3 in DNA: TGCAGCGGCCGCCCGGTCGGGCACTATGGCTACACCTTC.

V usage is TRBV18 and J usage is TRBJ2-1; TRBD1 aligns across 9 bases. CDR3 length: 16 residues. Looked up from germline, CDR1 is KGHSH and CDR2 is LQKENI. Losses at the gene ends were 2 bases for V and 6 bases for J; bases not matched to a gene: 8. The CDR3, as DNA: TGTGCCAGCTCACCATATGGGACAGGGACGGTCAATGAGCAGTTCTTC. It encodes CASSPYGTGTVNEQFF.

This sequence joins TRBV7-8 and TRBJ2-7; D is ambiguous. This CDR3 has 13 residues. CDR1 and CDR2 from the germline V gene are SGHVS and FQNEAQ. The V end was cut by 5 bases, the J end by 3 bases, with 11 bases between. CDR3 nucleotide sequence: TGTGCCAGCAGCCCGGGCGAAGTCTACGAGCAGTACTTC. Encoded protein: CASSPGEVYEQYF.

This clone was picked up a small number of times. V and J are TRBV15 and TRBJ2-5; D gene ambiguous. Germline V gene data show CDR1 as LNHNV and CDR2 as YYDKDF (reference sequence). CDR3 size: 14 residues. V was trimmed by 7 bases and J by 4 bases, leaving 16 bases between them. The CDR3 spells CATTQEVVRETQYF. The CDR3 nucleotides are TGTGCCACCACCCAAGAAGTGGTGCGAGAGACCCAGTACTTC.

Note on this clone: Relative to the germline gene, one junction end is altered; a read error may explain this. The CDR3 here is CASSDSRTGSYEQYF. CDR3 DNA sequence: TGTGCCAGCAGTGACTCAAGGACAGGCTCCTACGAGCAGTACTTC. The chain has TRBV6-5 and TRBJ2-7, with 7 bases fitting TRBD1. The V gene's germline CDR1 is MNHEY and CDR2 SVGAGI. The CDR3 loop spans 15 amino acids.

The rearrangement links TRBV7-2 to TRBJ1-2, with D tentatively TRBD1 (5 bases). The CDR3 spans 16 residues. Looked up from germline, CDR1 is SGHTA and CDR2 is FQGNSA. The germline V and J ends were trimmed by 5 bases and 3 bases, with 19 bases remaining between them. The CDR3 DNA is TGTGCCAGCAGCCGATCCCGGGGGGGGGAGGACTATGGCTACACCTTC. This sequence encodes CASSRSRGGEDYGYTF.

The V call is TRBV30, the J call TRBJ2-3, with 12 positions matching TRBD2. The CDR3 loop spans 17 amino acids. CDR1 and CDR2 (germline): GTSNPN, SVGIG (reference sequence). Unmatched junction bases numbered 14, after V lost 7 bases and J lost 3 bases. CDR3 bases: TGTGCCTACTTGTTCTCCCTAGCGGGGGGGCCAACAGATACGCAGTATTTT. It encodes CAYLFSLAGGPTDTQYF.

This clone has a handful of counts. The chain has TRBV9 and TRBJ1-3; 7 nucleotides agree with TRBD1. The trim removed 0 bases at V and 4 bases at J, leaving 7 bases unmatched. The CDR3 extends over 16 amino acids. Per germline, CDR1 SGDLS and CDR2 YYNGEE. The CDR3 coding sequence is TGTGCCAGCAGCGTAGCTCCGACAGGGACCGGAAACACCATATATTTT. Translation: CASSVAPTGTGNTIYF.

The V and J genes are TRBV5-4 and TRBJ1-4, with D unclear. The V gene's germline CDR1 is SGHNT and CDR2 YYREEE (reference sequence). CDR3 length: 12 residues. V lost 0 bases to trimming and J lost 8 bases, with 5 bases between them. The CDR3 DNA reads TGTGCCAGCAGCTTGGTGGGCGAAAAACTGTTTTTT. Translating gives CASSLVGEKLFF.

J is TRBJ1-1 and V is TRBV10-1; 9 bases map to TRBD1. Germline-derived CDR1 and CDR2 are WNHNN and SYGVQD (reference sequence). This CDR3 spans 16 amino acids. The ends lost 6 bases at V and 1 base at J; junction bases unmatched: 9. CDR3 coding DNA: TGCGCCAGCAGAGCTACAGGGGGCCTAAGGAACACTGAAGCTTTCTTT. Amino acids: CASRATGGLRNTEAFF.

This clone appeared a few times. The chain couples TRBV7-8 to TRBJ1-1, with D possibly matching TRBD1 (5 bases). The CDR3 runs 14 residues. Deletions cut 5 bases from V and 5 bases from J, with 15 bases between. The germline V gene has CDR1 SGHVS and CDR2 FQNEAQ. The CDR3 region has the DNA TGTGCCAGCAGCCCCGGGGGTTCGAGAACTGAAGCTTTCTTT. Translated: CASSPGGSRTEAFF.

This chain uses TRBV5-6 with TRBJ2-5; TRBD1 or TRBD2 may be the D gene (5 bases each). Trimming removed 7 bases at V and 5 bases at J, with 18 bases between. Germline V gene data show CDR1 as SGHDT and CDR2 as YYEEEE. This CDR3 has 14 amino acids. The CDR3 spells CASGKRGATETQYF. CDR3 coding DNA: TGTGCCAGCGGCAAGAGGGGAGCGACGGAGACCCAGTACTTC.

V and J are TRBV21-1 and TRBJ2-7; TRBD1, the table's D call, lacks a check against the DNA. TRBV21-1 is shown as a pseudogene. CDR3 length equals 12 residues. The CDR3 region has the DNA TGTGCCAGCAGACAGAGCTCCTACGAGCAGTACTTC. It yields the protein CASRQSSYEQYF.

The chain links TRBV5-1 to TRBJ1-1; D may be TRBD1 (6 bases). Trimming left V 5 bases short and J 1 base short, with 12 bases between. Germline lookup yields CDR1 SGHRS and CDR2 YFSETQ. CDR3 length equals 14 residues. The CDR3 spells CASSPDRQNTEAFF. DNA of the CDR3: TGCGCCAGCAGTCCTGACAGGCAGAACACTGAAGCTTTCTTT.

The DNA for the CDR3 is TGTGCCAGCAGCCAATTGGGATCTAGCTCCTACAATGAGCAGTTCTTC. It translates to CASSQLGSSSYNEQFF. The V gene is TRBV14, the J gene TRBJ2-1, with D unclear. Germline V gene data show CDR1 as SGHDN and CDR2 as FVKESK. The CDR3 sequence is 16 residues long. The ends were cut back, 2 bases at V and 0 bases at J, with 11 bases in the middle.

Worth noting for this clone: The same CDR3 also results from other DNA sequences found in this sample. The chain uses TRBV18 and TRBJ2-7, with unresolved D. The CDR3 covers 12 residues. With 2 bases removed from V and 4 bases from J, the gap between germline ends came to 6 bases. Germline V gene sequence: CDR1 KGHSH, CDR2 LQKENI. The CDR3 coding sequence is TGTGCCAGCTCACCAACGGAATACGAGCAGTACTTC. This gives the protein CASSPTEYEQYF. Full variable domain (missing parts from reference TRBV18 and TRBJ2-7): NAGVMQNPRHLVRRRGQEARLRCSPMKGHSHVYWYRQLPEEGLKFMVYLQKENIIDESGMPKERFSAEFPKEGPSILRIQQVVRGDSAAYFCASSPTEYEQYFGPGTRLTVT.

This chain joins TRBV6-6 and TRBJ2-1; 7 bases map to TRBD2. V lost 10 bases to trimming and J lost 4 bases; unmatched junction nucleotides: 4. There are 12 residues in the CDR3. The germline V gene encodes CDR1 MNHNY and CDR2 SVGAGI (reference sequence). The CDR3 is CATKREYNEQFF. CDR3 nucleotides: TGTGCCACTAAGCGGGAATACAATGAGCAGTTCTTC.

The V call is TRBV9, the J call TRBJ2-1; D possibly corresponds to TRBD1 (5 bases). Deletions cut 3 bases from V and 6 bases from J, with 13 bases between. Germline V gene data show CDR1 as SGDLS and CDR2 as YYNGEE. The CDR3 sequence is 14 residues long. CDR3 DNA sequence: TGTGCCAGCAGCGGCGGACAACTCATCAATGAGCAGTTCTTC. It encodes CASSGGQLINEQFF.

The chain links TRBV14 to TRBJ2-3; D gene unclear. There are 14 residues in the CDR3. V lost 5 bases, J lost 0 bases, and 9 bases lay in between. In germline, CDR1 is SGHDN, CDR2 FVKESK. The CDR3 sequence: CASSVLTSTDTQYF. The CDR3 region has the DNA TGTGCCAGCAGCGTTCTTACTAGCACAGATACGCAGTATTTT.

The gene calls are TRBV9 and TRBJ2-5, with 7 bases aligning to TRBD2. Germline trimming cut 3 bases from V and 2 bases from J; bases unmatched to any gene: 7. There are 15 residues in the CDR3. Germline CDR1 reads SGDLS; CDR2 reads YYNGEE. The CDR3: CASSAQVGLQETQYF. CDR3 DNA: TGTGCCAGCAGCGCACAAGTGGGACTACAAGAGACCCAGTACTTC.

The V gene is TRBV4-1, the J gene TRBJ1-1; TRBD1 aligns across 11 bases. Germline CDR1 is MGHRA and CDR2 is YSYEKL. This CDR3 has 14 amino acids. V shed 1 base, J shed 8 bases, and the junction held 3 bases outside the gene matches. In DNA, the CDR3 is TGCGCCAGCAGCCAAGCCAGGACAGGGGGCGAAGCTTTCTTT. Translation: CASSQARTGGEAFF.

The gene calls are TRBV12-5 and TRBJ2-5; 12 bases align to TRBD2. V dropped 8 bases and J dropped 2; count of bases not matched to a gene: 18. Looked up from germline, CDR1 is LGHNT and CDR2 is FRNRAP. This CDR3 has 19 residues. The CDR3 DNA is TGTGCTAGTTTACCTGGTGCCCCTAGACTAGCGGGAGTACAAGAGACCCAGTACTTC. Its translation is CASLPGAPRLAGVQETQYF.

The chain carries TRBV9 and TRBJ2-1; D gene ambiguous. The CDR3 consists of 14 residues. CDR1 SGDLS and CDR2 YYNGEE come from the germline V gene. With 5 bases removed from V and 0 bases from J, the gap between germline ends came to 9 bases. CDR3 sequence reads: CASSRKSSYNEQFF. In DNA, the CDR3 is TGTGCCAGCAGTCGGAAAAGCTCCTACAATGAGCAGTTCTTC.

The chain combines TRBV5-1 with TRBJ1-3, with TRBD1 matching over 7 bases. This CDR3 has 14 amino acids. After removal of 4 bases from V and 4 bases from J, the junction contained 5 bases not matched to a gene. Germline CDR1 reads SGHRS; CDR2 reads YFSETQ. The CDR3 DNA reads TGCGCCAGCAGCGCCGGGACAGAAGGAAACACCATATATTTT. Translation: CASSAGTEGNTIYF. Drawing the rest from reference TRBV5-1 and TRBJ1-3, the complete variable domain is KAGVTQTPRYLIKTRGQQVTLSCSPISGHRSVSWYQQTPGQGLQFLFEYFSETQRNKGNFPGRFSGRQFSNSRSEMNVSTLELGDSALYLCASSAGTEGNTIYFGEGSWLTVV.

This clone was detected a few times. The chain uses TRBV29-1 and TRBJ1-2; TRBD1 might be the D (5 bases). Germline V gives CDR1 SQVTM, CDR2 ANQGSEA. The CDR3 is 11 amino acids. With 4 bases removed from V and 8 bases from J, the gap between germline ends came to 11 bases. In nucleotides, the CDR3 is TGCAGCGTTGCCAGGGATCGGGGCTACACCTTC. Translating gives CSVARDRGYTF.

The chain combines TRBV6-1 with TRBJ2-7, with 9 bases identical to TRBD1. Germline trimming cut 1 base from V and 6 bases from J; bases unmatched to any gene: 4. CDR1 MNHNS and CDR2 SASEGT come from the germline V gene. The CDR3 runs to 14 residues. In nucleotides, the CDR3 is TGTGCCAGCAGTGAAGGCCCACAGGGGGCCGAGCAGTACTTC. Protein sequence: CASSEGPQGAEQYF.

The genes are TRBV7-9 and TRBJ2-5, with a possible D match to TRBD2 (6 bases). CDR3 size: 16 residues. Germline values: CDR1 SEHNR, CDR2 FQNEAQ (reference sequence). The V and J ends lost 5 bases and 4 bases respectively, with 20 bases between them. In DNA form, the CDR3 reads TGTGCCAGCAGCCCACAGACGCGGGGCGGAGGAGAGACCCAGTACTTC. It encodes CASSPQTRGGGETQYF.

This clone showed up just once. This chain uses TRBV30 with TRBJ2-7, with D perhaps matching TRBD2 (5 bases). The length of the CDR3 is 13 residues. The V end was cut by 8 bases, the J end by 1 base, with 15 bases between. From germline, CDR1 is GTSNPN and CDR2 SVGIG (reference sequence). This chain's CDR3 is CAGRLPLSYEQYF. The CDR3 DNA follows: TGTGCCGGGCGACTACCTCTTTCCTACGAGCAGTACTTC. The variable domain in full, with the rest retrieved from reference TRBV30 and TRBJ2-7, is SQTIHQWPATLVQPVGSPLSLECTVEGTSNPNLYWYRQAAGRGLQLLFYSVGIGQISSEVPQNLSASRPQDRQFILSSKKLLLSDSGFYLCAGRLPLSYEQYFGPGTRLTVT.

V usage is TRBV11-3 and J usage is TRBJ2-3, with 9 positions matching TRBD2. Germline CDR1 SGHNT, CDR2 YENEEA. CDR3 length: 15 residues. V was clipped by 1 base and J by 9 bases; unmatched bases: 8. CDR3 in DNA: TGTGCCAGCAGCTTAGGGCGTAGCGGGGGAAGGACGCAGTATTTT. Its protein is CASSLGRSGGRTQYF.